This entry concerns a single T cell receptor beta chain. The data originate from a study of blood T cell repertoires in COVID-19. Profiled with immunoSEQ multiplex PCR; TCRdb holds only in-frame clones, not every one. Of tens of thousands of clones listed, 85% to 95% are singletons. The CDR3 runs 14 residues. Germline V gene lookup returns CDR1 SEHNR and CDR2 FQNEAQ (reference sequence). The J segment lost 7 bases and the V segment lost 5 bases, leaving 6 bases of the junction unmatched. The J gene is TRBJ1-5, the V gene TRBV7-9; TRBD1 agrees at 9 bases. Sequenced input: peripheral blood. The sequence was collected from a woman between 65 and 79 years old with COVID-19, enrolled during active disease. The CDR3 protein is CASSPQGAWQPQHF. The CDR3 nucleotides are TGTGCCAGCAGCCCACAGGGGGCATGGCAGCCCCAGCATTTT.